This TCR beta chain was sequenced for a study of Ad26.COV2.S vaccination and SARS-CoV-2 variants. Treatment noted: 15 to 20 received Ad26.COV2.S at low or high dose, single or two shots; 5 received placebo; per-sample allocation not given. Day 63 after the first injection of vaccine or placebo was the sampling time. Libraries were prepared by immunoSEQ multiplex PCR; TCRdb keeps only in-frame clonotypes and omits some of them. The sample gives about 400,000 clones, about 91% of which show up once; 1.9% is in the top ten. V lost 6 bases and J lost 5; bases outside the gene matches: 5. The CDR3 totals 13 residues. Germline CDR1 is SQVTM and CDR2 is ANQGSEA.

Sequenced here: peripheral blood, sampled in a trial of Ad26.COV2.S vaccine versus placebo. This TCR derives from a person aged 18-65 years who received the Ad26.COV2.S COVID-19 vaccine or a placebo. The V call is TRBV29-1, the J call TRBJ2-5; 11 positions match TRBD2. The CDR3 spells CSVEPSGRETQYF. The DNA of the CDR3 is TGCAGCGTCGAGCCTAGCGGGAGGGAGACCCAGTACTTC.